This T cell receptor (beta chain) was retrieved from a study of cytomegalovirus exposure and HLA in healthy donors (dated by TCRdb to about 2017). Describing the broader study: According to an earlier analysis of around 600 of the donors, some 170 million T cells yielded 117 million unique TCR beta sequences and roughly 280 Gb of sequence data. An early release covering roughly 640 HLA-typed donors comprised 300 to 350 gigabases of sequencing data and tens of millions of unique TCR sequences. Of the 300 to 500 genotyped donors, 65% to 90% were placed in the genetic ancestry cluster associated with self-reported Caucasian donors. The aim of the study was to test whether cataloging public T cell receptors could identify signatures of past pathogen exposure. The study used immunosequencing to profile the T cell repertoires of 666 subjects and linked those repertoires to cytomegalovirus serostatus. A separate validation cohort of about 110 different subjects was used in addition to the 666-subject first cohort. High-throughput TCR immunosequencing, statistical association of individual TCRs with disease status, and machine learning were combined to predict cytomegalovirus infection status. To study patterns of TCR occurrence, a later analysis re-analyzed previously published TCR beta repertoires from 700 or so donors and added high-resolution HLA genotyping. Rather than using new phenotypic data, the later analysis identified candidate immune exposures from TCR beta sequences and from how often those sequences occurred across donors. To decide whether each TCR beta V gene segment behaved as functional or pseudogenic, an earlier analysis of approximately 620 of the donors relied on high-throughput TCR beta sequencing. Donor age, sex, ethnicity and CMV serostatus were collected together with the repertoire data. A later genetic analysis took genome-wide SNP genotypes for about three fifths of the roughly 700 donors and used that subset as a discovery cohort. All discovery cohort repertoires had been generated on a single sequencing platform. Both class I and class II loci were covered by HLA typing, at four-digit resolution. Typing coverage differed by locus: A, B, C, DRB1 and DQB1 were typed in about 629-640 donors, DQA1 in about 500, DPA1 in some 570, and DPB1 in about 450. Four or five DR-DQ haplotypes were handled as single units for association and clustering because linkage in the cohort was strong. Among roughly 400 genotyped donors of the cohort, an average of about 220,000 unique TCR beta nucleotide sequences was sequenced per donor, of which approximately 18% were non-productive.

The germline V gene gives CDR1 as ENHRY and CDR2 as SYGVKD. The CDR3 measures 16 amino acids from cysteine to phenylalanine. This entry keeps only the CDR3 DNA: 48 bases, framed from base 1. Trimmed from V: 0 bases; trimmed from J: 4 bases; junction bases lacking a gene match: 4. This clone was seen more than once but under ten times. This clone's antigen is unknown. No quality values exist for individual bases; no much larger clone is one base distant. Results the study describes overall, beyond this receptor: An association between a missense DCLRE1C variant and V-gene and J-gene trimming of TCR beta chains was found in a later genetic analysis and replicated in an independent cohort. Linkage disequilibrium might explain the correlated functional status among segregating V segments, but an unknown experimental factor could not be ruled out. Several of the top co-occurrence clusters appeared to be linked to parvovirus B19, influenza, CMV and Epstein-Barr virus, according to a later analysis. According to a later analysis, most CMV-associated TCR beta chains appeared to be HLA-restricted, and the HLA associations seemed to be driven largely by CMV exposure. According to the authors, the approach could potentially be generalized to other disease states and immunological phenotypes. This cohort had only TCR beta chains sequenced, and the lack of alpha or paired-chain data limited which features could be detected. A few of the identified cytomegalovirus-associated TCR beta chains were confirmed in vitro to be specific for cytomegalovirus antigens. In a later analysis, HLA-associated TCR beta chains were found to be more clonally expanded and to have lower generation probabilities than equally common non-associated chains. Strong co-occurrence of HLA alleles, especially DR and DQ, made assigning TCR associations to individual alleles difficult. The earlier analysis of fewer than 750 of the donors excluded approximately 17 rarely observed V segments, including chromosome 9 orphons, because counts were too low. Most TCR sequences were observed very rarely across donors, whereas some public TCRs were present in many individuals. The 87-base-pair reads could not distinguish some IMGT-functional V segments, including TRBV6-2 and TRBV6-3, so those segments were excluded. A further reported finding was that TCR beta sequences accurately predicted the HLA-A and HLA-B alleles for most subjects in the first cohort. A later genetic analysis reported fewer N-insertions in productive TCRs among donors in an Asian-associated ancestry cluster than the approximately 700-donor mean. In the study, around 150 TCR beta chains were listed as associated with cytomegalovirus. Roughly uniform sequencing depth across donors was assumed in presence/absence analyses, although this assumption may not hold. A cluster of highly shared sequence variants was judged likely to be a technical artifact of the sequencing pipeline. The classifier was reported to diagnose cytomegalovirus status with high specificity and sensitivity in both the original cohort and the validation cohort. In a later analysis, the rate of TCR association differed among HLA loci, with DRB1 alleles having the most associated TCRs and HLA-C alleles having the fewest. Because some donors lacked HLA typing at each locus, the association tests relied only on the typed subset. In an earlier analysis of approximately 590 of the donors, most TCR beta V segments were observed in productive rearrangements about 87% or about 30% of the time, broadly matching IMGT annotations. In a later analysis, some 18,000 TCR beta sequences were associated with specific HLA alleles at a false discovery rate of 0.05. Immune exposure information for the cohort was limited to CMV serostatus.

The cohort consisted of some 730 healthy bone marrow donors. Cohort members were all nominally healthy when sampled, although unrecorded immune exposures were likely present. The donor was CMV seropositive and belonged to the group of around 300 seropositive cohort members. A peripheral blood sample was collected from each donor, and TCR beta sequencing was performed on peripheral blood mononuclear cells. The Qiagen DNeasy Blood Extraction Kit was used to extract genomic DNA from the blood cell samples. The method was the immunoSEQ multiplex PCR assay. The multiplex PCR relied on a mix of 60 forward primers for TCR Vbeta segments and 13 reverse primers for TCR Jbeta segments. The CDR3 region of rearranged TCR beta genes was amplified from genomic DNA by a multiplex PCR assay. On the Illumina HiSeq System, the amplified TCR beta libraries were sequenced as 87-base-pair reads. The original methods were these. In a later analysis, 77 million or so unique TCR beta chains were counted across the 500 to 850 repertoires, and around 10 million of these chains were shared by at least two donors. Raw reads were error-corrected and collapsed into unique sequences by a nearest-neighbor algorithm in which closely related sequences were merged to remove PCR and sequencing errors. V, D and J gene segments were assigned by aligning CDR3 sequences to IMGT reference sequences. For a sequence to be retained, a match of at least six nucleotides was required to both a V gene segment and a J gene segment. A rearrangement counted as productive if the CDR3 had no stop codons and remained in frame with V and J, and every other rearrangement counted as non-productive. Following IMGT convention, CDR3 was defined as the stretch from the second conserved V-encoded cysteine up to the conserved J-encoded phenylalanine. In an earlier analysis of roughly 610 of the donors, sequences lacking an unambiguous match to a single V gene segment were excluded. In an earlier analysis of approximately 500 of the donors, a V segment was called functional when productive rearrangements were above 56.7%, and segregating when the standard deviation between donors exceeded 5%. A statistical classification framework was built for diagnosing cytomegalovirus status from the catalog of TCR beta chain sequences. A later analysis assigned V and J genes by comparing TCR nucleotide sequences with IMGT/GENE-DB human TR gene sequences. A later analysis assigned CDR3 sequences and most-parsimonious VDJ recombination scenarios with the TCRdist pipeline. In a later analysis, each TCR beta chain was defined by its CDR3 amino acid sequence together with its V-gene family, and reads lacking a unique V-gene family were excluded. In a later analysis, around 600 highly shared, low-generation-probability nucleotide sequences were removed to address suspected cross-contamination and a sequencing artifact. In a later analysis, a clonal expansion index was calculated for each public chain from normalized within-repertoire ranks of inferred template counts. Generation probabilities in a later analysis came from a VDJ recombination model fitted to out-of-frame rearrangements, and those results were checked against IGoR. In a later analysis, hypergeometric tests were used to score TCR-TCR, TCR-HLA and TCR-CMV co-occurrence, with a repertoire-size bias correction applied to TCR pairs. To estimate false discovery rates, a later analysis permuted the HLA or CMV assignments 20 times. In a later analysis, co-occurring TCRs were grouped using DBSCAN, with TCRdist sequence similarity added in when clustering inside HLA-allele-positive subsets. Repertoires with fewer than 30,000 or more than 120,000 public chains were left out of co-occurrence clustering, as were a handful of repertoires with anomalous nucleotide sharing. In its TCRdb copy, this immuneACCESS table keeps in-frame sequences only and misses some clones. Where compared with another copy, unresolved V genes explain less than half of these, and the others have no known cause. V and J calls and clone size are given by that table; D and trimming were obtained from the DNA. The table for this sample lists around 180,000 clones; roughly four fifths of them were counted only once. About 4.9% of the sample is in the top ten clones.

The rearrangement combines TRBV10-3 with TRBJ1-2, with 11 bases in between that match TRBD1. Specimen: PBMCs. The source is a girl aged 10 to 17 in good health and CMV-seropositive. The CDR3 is CAISESDRGRIYGYTF. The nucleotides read TGTGCCATCAGTGAGTCGGACAGGGGGCGAATCTATGGCTACACCTTC.